The present entry profiles one T cell receptor (beta chain) with its context. Its specificity is not known. Germline V gives CDR1 LGHNA, CDR2 YNFKEQ. V was pared by 0 bases and J by 5 bases, with 20 bases between. The length of the CDR3 is 17 residues. TCRdb's copy holds only in-frame clones and misses some; the assay was immunoSEQ multiplex PCR. The sample yields about 190,000 clones, 90% to 95% seen once. This sample was taken from a study of T cell responses to AZD1222 COVID-19 vaccine. Study observations and caveats: When two AZD1222 doses had been given, Spike-specific TCR breadth and depth rose. Every sample of the repertoires postdated the peak T cell response. The donor cohort was predominantly white British with a female majority, and clonal diversity may have been underestimated.

The rearrangement links TRBV4-2 to TRBJ2-7; tentative D call: TRBD2 (6 bases). Sequenced here: peripheral blood, sampled on day 0 of AZD1222 vaccination. The clonotype comes from an adult in good health. The CDR3 is CASSQDPLRAGHDEQYF. The CDR3 coding sequence is TGTGCCAGCAGCCAAGATCCTCTTAGGGCGGGGCATGACGAGCAGTACTTC.